A single sample is the source of the 16 T cell receptor beta chains below, sequenced in a study of cytomegalovirus exposure and HLA in healthy donors. Primers included in the PCR were 60 Vbeta and 13 Jbeta primers. Clones were sequenced by immunoSEQ multiplex PCR, and TCRdb holds only the in-frame ones, with some missing. The table records 60,000 or so clones, roughly 70% of them present only once. Sequences were obtained from PBMCs. These receptors came from a man aged 45 to 65 in good health and CMV-seropositive.

This clone was detected a few times. V usage is TRBV13 and J usage is TRBJ2-3; D is uncertain. Trimming shortened V by 4 bases and J by 2 bases, and 7 bases separated the two germline ends. The CDR3 has 13 residues. Germline values: CDR1 PRHDT, CDR2 FYEKMQ (reference sequence). The CDR3 loop is CASSSQITDTQYF. The CDR3 DNA is TGTGCCAGCAGCTCACAAATCACAGATACGCAGTATTTT. The full variable domain, in which reference TRBV13 and TRBJ2-3 provide the parts outside the CDR3, is AAGVIQSPRHLIKEKRETATLKCYPIPRHDTVYWYQQGPGQDPQFLISFYEKMQSDKGSIPDRFSAQQFSDYHSELNMSSLELGDSALYFCASSSQITDTQYFGPGTRLTVL.

This clone was counted once. This chain joins TRBV29-1 and TRBJ2-1; 13 bases line up with TRBD2. Germline CDR1 and CDR2: SQVTM and ANQGSEA. The CDR3 runs to 14 residues. The chain's CDR3 is CSSRGTSGIDEQFF. The CDR3 bases are TGCAGTTCGAGGGGGACTAGCGGGATTGATGAGCAGTTCTTC.

This rearrangement joins TRBV5-1 to TRBJ2-5; possible D gene TRBD2, 6 bases. V shed 0 bases and J shed 5 bases, with 14 bases lying between them. The CDR3 is made up of 15 amino acids. CDR1 and CDR2 from the germline V gene are SGHRS and YFSETQ. The CDR3 protein is CASSLVPTRGETQYF. Here the CDR3 DNA reads TGCGCCAGCAGCTTGGTACCGACTAGAGGGGAGACCCAGTACTTC.

This chain uses TRBV6-5 with TRBJ1-1; the D is unclear. The length of the CDR3 is 13 residues. Trimming left V 7 bases short and J 4 bases short, with 13 bases between. Germline lookup yields CDR1 MNHEY and CDR2 SVGAGI. CDR3 region: CASTSRRSTEAFF. The CDR3 DNA reads TGTGCCAGCACTTCGAGGAGGAGCACTGAAGCTTTCTTT.

The gene calls are TRBV29-1 and TRBJ1-5, with D maybe TRBD1 (6 bases). In germline, CDR1 is SQVTM, CDR2 ANQGSEA. Trimming left V 3 bases short and J 5 bases short, with 11 bases between. This CDR3 is built from 13 residues. The chain's CDR3 is CSVDSGADQPQHF. The CDR3 nucleotides are TGCAGCGTTGATTCAGGGGCGGATCAGCCCCAGCATTTT. Full variable domain (rest looked up from reference TRBV29-1 and TRBJ1-5): SAVISQKPSRDICQRGTSLTIQCQVDSQVTMMFWYRQQPGQSLTLIATANQGSEATYESGFVIDKFPISRPNLTFSTLTVSNMSPEDSSIYLCSVDSGADQPQHFGDGTRLSIL.

This clone has just a few counts. The chain has TRBV5-4 and TRBJ2-7; TRBD2 might be the D (5 bases). The V end was cut by 3 bases, the J end by 0 bases, with 13 bases between. CDR1 is SGHNT, CDR2 YYREEE, per germline (reference sequence). The CDR3 is 15 amino acids. CDR3 amino acids: CASSSGGGYSYEQYF. CDR3 DNA sequence: TGTGCCAGCAGCTCCGGTGGCGGGTACTCCTACGAGCAGTACTTC.

V is TRBV13 and J is TRBJ2-6, with D possibly being TRBD1 (6 bases). The CDR3 is 15 amino acids. The germline V gene encodes CDR1 PRHDT and CDR2 FYEKMQ (reference sequence). V shed 0 bases and J shed 11 bases, with 14 bases lying between them. The CDR3 coding sequence is TGTGCCAGCAGCTTAGGTCTGGACAGTAGGTACGTCCTGACTTTC. This sequence encodes CASSLGLDSRYVLTF.

The V and J genes are TRBV2 and TRBJ1-3, with D possibly being TRBD1 (6 bases). The CDR3 is 15 residues long. V lost 3 bases and J lost 0, with 9 bases in between. Germline CDR1 SNHLY, CDR2 FYNNEI. The CDR3 spells CASSDVGASGNTIYF. For the CDR3, the DNA is TGTGCCAGCAGTGATGTGGGGGCCTCTGGAAACACCATATATTTT.

This clone was observed a few times. The chain couples TRBV7-2 to TRBJ2-2, with 11 bases identical to TRBD2. The germline V gene encodes CDR1 SGHTA and CDR2 FQGNSA. The CDR3 length is 15 residues. V was pared by 4 bases and J by 6 bases, with 4 bases of the junction left unmatched. The CDR3 loop reads CASSSSGGWSGELFF. The CDR3 nucleotides are TGTGCCAGCAGCTCTAGCGGGGGGTGGTCCGGGGAGCTGTTTTTT.

This clone was found once. The V and J genes are TRBV2 and TRBJ1-4; 10 bases are shared with TRBD1. In germline, CDR1 is SNHLY, CDR2 FYNNEI. This CDR3 contains 16 residues. The ends lost 7 bases at V and 0 bases at J; junction bases unmatched: 5. CDR3 sequence (DNA): TGTGCCAGCACCCGGGACAGGGGTGCAACTAATGAAAAACTGTTTTTT. Translation gives CASTRDRGATNEKLFF.

The chain has TRBV4-3 and TRBJ2-5, with 7 bases lining up with TRBD1. The length of the CDR3 is 13 residues. From germline, CDR1 is LGHNA and CDR2 YSLEER. V gave up 4 bases and J gave up 2 bases; unmatched junction bases: 1. As DNA, the CDR3 is TGCGCCAGCAGCCGGGGACAGCAAGAGACCCAGTACTTC. It specifies CASSRGQQETQYF.

This chain connects TRBV4-3 to TRBJ2-3, with D perhaps TRBD2 (5 bases). The CDR3 totals 20 residues. The V end lost 0 bases, the J end lost 6 bases, and 28 bases lay between the germline ends. CDR1 and CDR2 from the germline V gene are LGHNA and YSLEER. The CDR3 here is CASSQDYEASGSGRPDTQYF. The CDR3 coding sequence is TGCGCCAGCAGCCAAGATTACGAAGCTTCCGGGTCTGGGAGACCGGATACGCAGTATTTT.

This clone is a singleton in its sample. The chain has TRBV6-5 and TRBJ2-2; D possibly corresponds to TRBD2 (5 bases). This CDR3 contains 15 residues. The germline V gene encodes CDR1 MNHEY and CDR2 SVGAGI. The germline V and J ends were trimmed by 7 bases and 4 bases, with 16 bases remaining between them. The CDR3: CASNPGNAITGELFF. The CDR3 DNA reads as TGTGCCAGCAACCCCGGGAATGCGATCACCGGGGAGCTGTTTTTT.

The V and J genes are TRBV6-5 and TRBJ1-2, with TRBD1 matching over 10 bases. The V segment lost 7 bases and the J segment 3 bases; nucleotides outside the gene matches: 5. The CDR3 runs to 14 residues. Germline CDR1 is MNHEY and CDR2 is SVGAGI. The CDR3 spells CASNPGTGDYGYTF. As DNA, the CDR3 is TGTGCCAGCAACCCCGGGACAGGGGACTATGGCTACACCTTC.

The chain recombines TRBV27 with TRBJ2-1; 9 positions agree with TRBD2. After removal of 4 bases from V and 14 bases from J, the junction contained 3 bases not matched to a gene. The CDR3 covers 11 residues. The germline CDR1 and CDR2 sequences are MNHEY and SMNVEV (reference sequence). CDR3 DNA sequence: TGTGCCAGCAGTTCGGGACTAGCTGAGTTCTTC. Amino acid sequence: CASSSGLAEFF.

The gene calls are TRBV18 and TRBJ2-1; 8 nucleotides line up with TRBD2. The CDR3 covers 18 residues. Germline V gives CDR1 KGHSH, CDR2 LQKENI. With V trimmed by 2 bases and J by 0 bases, 9 bases remained unmatched. The CDR3 DNA reads TGTGCCAGCTCACCATTGCTAGCGGGTCTGAGCTCCTACAATGAGCAGTTCTTC. It translates to CASSPLLAGLSSYNEQFF. The whole variable domain, filled in from reference TRBV18 and TRBJ2-1, reads NAGVMQNPRHLVRRRGQEARLRCSPMKGHSHVYWYRQLPEEGLKFMVYLQKENIIDESGMPKERFSAEFPKEGPSILRIQQVVRGDSAAYFCASSPLLAGLSSYNEQFFGPGTRLTVL.